These T cell receptor beta chains were read from a single sample in a study of blood T cell repertoires in COVID-19. The table came from immunoSEQ multiplex PCR; TCRdb's copy has only in-frame clones and leaves some out. The table has approximately 400,000 clones, 85% to 90% seen once. The sequenced sample consisted of PBMCs or T cells enriched from blood (not recorded which). These receptors were collected from a woman aged 18-29 years who had recovered from COVID-19. CDR3s include the opening cysteine and the closing phenylalanine or tryptophan. The D gene is left open where the match is weak. The size entry is marked missing in some rows and otherwise reads once, few, many or a size class.

TRBD1	NA	TRBJ1-2	TRBV27	TGTGCCAGCAGTACCCAGGGGGCCTATGGCTACACCTTC	CASSTQGAYGYTF
TRBD1	NA	TRBJ2-3	TRBV5-1	TGCGCCAGCAGCTTGACCAGACAGGGTCGCACAGATACGCAGTATTTT	CASSLTRQGRTDTQYF
TRBD1	NA	TRBJ1-2	TRBV6-2/TRBV6-3	TGTGCCAGCAGCTCACAGGGGGCAAGCTATGGCTACACCTTC	CASSSQGASYGYTF
NA	NA	TRBJ1-2	TRBV10-3	TGTGCCATCACCCTATTAGCGCAGGGGTCTGGAGGCTACACCTTC	CAITLLAQGSGGYTF
TRBD1	NA	TRBJ1-5	TRBV19	TGTGCCAGTAGTGAAACAGGGGGCGTTCAGCCCCAGCATTTT	CASSETGGVQPQHF
NA	NA	TRBJ2-3	TRBV5-5	TGTGCCAGCCATCTAGGGGCAGGTGGAACAGATACGCAGTATTTT	CASHLGAGGTDTQYF
TRBD2	once	TRBJ2-5	TRBV7-9	TGTGCCAGCAGCATCACTAGCGGGGTGGACCAAGAGACCCAGTACTTC	CASSITSGVDQETQYF
TRBD1	NA	TRBJ2-1	TRBV5-4	TGTGCCAGCATCGGGACAGGGGGTGAGCAGTTCTTC	CASIGTGGEQFF
NA	NA	TRBJ1-1	TRBV14	TGTGCCAGCAGCCAAGATCGGGGGGCGGCTGAAGCTTTCTTT	CASSQDRGAAEAFF
TRBD1	once	TRBJ2-1	TRBV7-2	TGTGCCAGCAGCTTAGGCAGGGGGAATACCAATGAGCAGTTCTTC	CASSLGRGNTNEQFF
TRBD2	NA	TRBJ2-7	TRBV6-2/TRBV6-3	TGTGCCAGCAGTGGGAGGGGAACGGGCCTACGCGAGCAGTACTTC	CASSGRGTGLREQYF
TRBD2	NA	TRBJ2-3	TRBV7-8	TGTGCCAGCAGCTTACCGGGGGGGGCGGGCACAGATACGCAGTATTTT	CASSLPGGAGTDTQYF
TRBD1	NA	TRBJ1-6	TRBV6-5	TGTGCCAGCACCCAGTGGACAGGGCCCGGATCACCCCTCCACTTT	CASTQWTGPGSPLHF
NA	NA	TRBJ2-4	TRBV29-1	TGCAGCCACCCAGAGGAGAGAACAGCCAAAAACATTCAGTACTTC	CSHPEERTAKNIQYF
TRBD1	NA	TRBJ1-5	TRBV28	TGTGCCAGCAGTTTATCAGGGGGCAAGGGCGGCAATCAGCCCCAGCATTTT	CASSLSGGKGGNQPQHF
TRBD1	NA	TRBJ2-3	TRBV3-1/TRBV3-2	TGTGCCAGCAGCCAAAGGGGACAGGGCCTTACAAACACAGATACGCAGTATTTT	CASSQRGQGLTNTDTQYF
NA	once	TRBJ2-5	TRBV12-3/TRBV12-4	TGTGCCAGCAGTTTAGAGGGGCATAGGACCCAGTACTTC	CASSLEGHRTQYF
TRBD2	NA	TRBJ2-3	TRBV6-5	TGTGCCAGCACCAGCGGGGGGGCCCCAGATACGCAGTATTTT	CASTSGGAPDTQYF
TRBD1	NA	TRBJ1-1	TRBV11-1	TGTGCCAGCAGCCCCGGGACAGGGGGGATGAACACTGAAGCTTTCTTT	CASSPGTGGMNTEAFF
NA	NA	TRBJ1-5	TRBV12-3/TRBV12-4	TGTGCCAGCAGTTTTAGCAGGGATCAGCCCCAGCATTTT	CASSFSRDQPQHF
NA	NA	TRBJ2-7	TRBV10-1	TGCGCCAGCAGAAGGGAGGAAATCACCTACGAGCAGTACTTC	CASRREEITYEQYF
NA	NA	TRBJ1-1	TRBV7-2	TGTGCCAGCAGCTTAGGATCCGGAGGAGGTGCTGAAGCTTTCTTT	CASSLGSGGGAEAFF
TRBD1	NA	TRBJ1-1	TRBV30	TGTGCCTGGAGTTGGGACAGGGCTGCTGAAGCTTTCTTT	CAWSWDRAAEAFF
TRBD2	NA	TRBJ2-1	TRBV7-6	TGTGCCAGCAGGCCCGGGGGGGGGCCTGAGGGGAATGAGCAGTTCTTC	CASRPGGGPEGNEQFF
NA	NA	TRBJ2-7	TRBV18	TGTGCCAGCTCGGCACAGGATTCCAACTACGAGCAGTACTTC	CASSAQDSNYEQYF
NA	few	TRBJ1-6	TRBV5-5	TGTGCCAGCAGCTTGGACAGGGATAATAATTCACCCCTCCACTTT	CASSLDRDNNSPLHF
NA	NA	TRBJ1-1	TRBV7-3	TGTGCCAGCAGCTTAAACGCGGGCGAGAACACTGAAGCTTTCTTT	CASSLNAGENTEAFF
NA	NA	TRBJ1-6	TRBV28	TGTGCCAGCAGGAAATATAAGAGCTCACCCCTCCACTTT	CASRKYKSSPLHF
NA	NA	TRBJ1-5	TRBV27	TGTGCCAGCAGTCCCCAGTCCAATATGGGCAATCAGCCCCAGCATTTT	CASSPQSNMGNQPQHF
TRBD1	NA	TRBJ1-6	TRBV10-1	TGCGCCAGCAGTGAAAGGACAGGGAATAATTCACCCCTCCACTTT	CASSERTGNNSPLHF
NA	NA	TRBJ2-1	TRBV11-2	TGTGCCAGCAGCTTAGGTAGTGCCCGTGAGCAGTTCTTC	CASSLGSAREQFF
NA	NA	TRBJ2-1	TRBV19	TGTGCCAGTAAACTACAGGGAAATACCTACAATGAGCAGTTCTTC	CASKLQGNTYNEQFF
NA	once	TRBJ1-2	TRBV20-1	TGCAGTGTCAGCTCGGGGTTAGGCTACACCTTC	CSVSSGLGYTF
NA	NA	TRBJ1-5	TRBV19	TGTGCCAGTAGTATAAACAGCTTGGGCAATCAGCCCCAGCATTTT	CASSINSLGNQPQHF
NA	NA	TRBJ1-2	TRBV14	TGTGCCAGCAGCCTCCGGACAGACTATGGCTACACCTTC	CASSLRTDYGYTF
NA	NA	TRBJ1-3	TRBV30	TGTGCCTGGAGTGTAGATCCTACAGGGTCGGGAAACACCATATATTTT	CAWSVDPTGSGNTIYF
TRBD2	once	TRBJ2-1	TRBV7-3	TGTGCCAGCAGCTTATTCGCGACTAGCGGGAATGTCAATGAGCAGTTCTTC	CASSLFATSGNVNEQFF
NA	NA	TRBJ1-3	TRBV4-1	TGCGCCAGCAGCCGGCAGGTCTCTGGAAACACCATATATTTT	CASSRQVSGNTIYF
TRBD1	NA	TRBJ2-1	TRBV5-1	TGCGCCAGCAGCAGGGCAACTACAGGGGGGCCCTACAATGAGCAGTTCTTC	CASSRATTGGPYNEQFF
TRBD1	NA	TRBJ1-2	TRBV5-1	TGCGCCAGCAGCTTGGATTTTTCCACAGGGGTAGCCTTC	CASSLDFSTGVAF
NA	NA	TRBJ2-6	TRBV6-4	TGTGCCAGCAGTGACCCGGCAGGCGCCTCTGGGGCCAACGTCCTGACTTTC	CASSDPAGASGANVLTF
NA	NA	TRBJ2-5	TRBV4-2	TGTGCCAGCAGCCCTGAGGCCCGGGAAGGAGAGACCCAGTACTTC	CASSPEAREGETQYF
NA	NA	TRBJ1-5	TRBV7-3	TGTGCCAGCAGCCTAGACAGAGATCAGCCCCAGCATTTT	CASSLDRDQPQHF
NA	NA	TRBJ1-3	TRBV2	TGTGCCAGCAGCGTCACAGGAACCCGACATTTCTCTGGAAACACCATATATTTT	CASSVTGTRHFSGNTIYF
NA	NA	TRBJ1-3	TRBV10-3	TGTGCCATCAATGCGGGGACTGGAAACACCATATATTTT	CAINAGTGNTIYF
TRBD2	once	TRBJ2-7	TRBV5-1	TGCGCCAGCAGCCCGACGACTAGCGGGCCCTACGAGCAGTACTTC	CASSPTTSGPYEQYF
NA	once	TRBJ2-7	TRBV2	TGTGCCAGCAGTGTTGACGGGAGCTCCTACGAGCAGTACTTC	CASSVDGSSYEQYF
NA	NA	TRBJ1-1	TRBV25-1	TGTGCCAGCAGTGAATATTTCGAGGCGGGGGGCGTAGGCACTGAAGCTTTCTTT	CASSEYFEAGGVGTEAFF
TRBD1	few	TRBJ1-1	TRBV4-3	TGCGCCAGCTCGCGGACAGGGGCGAACACTGAAGCTTTCTTT	CASSRTGANTEAFF
NA	NA	TRBJ1-3	TRBV5-4	TGTGCCAGCAGCTTGGTCAGGACACACTCTGGAAACACCATATATTTT	CASSLVRTHSGNTIYF
NA	NA	TRBJ1-2	TRBV29-1	TGCAGCGTTGACGAGACTAGTGATAACTATGGCTACACCTTC	CSVDETSDNYGYTF
TRBD2	NA	TRBJ2-7	TRBV2	TGTGCCAGCAGTCTAACCGGGACTAGCTCCTACGAGCAGTACTTC	CASSLTGTSSYEQYF
TRBD2	NA	TRBJ2-4	TRBV9	TGTGCCAGCAGTCCTAGCGGCGGTGTGAACATTCAGTACTTC	CASSPSGGVNIQYF
TRBD1	NA	TRBJ2-2	TRBV6-5	TGTGCCAGCAGCCGGACAGGGCCCGGGGAGCTGTTTTTT	CASSRTGPGELFF
NA	NA	TRBJ1-2	TRBV28	TGTGCCAGCAGGTACCTCGGCGCGGGAGAAGGGGGCTACACCTTC	CASRYLGAGEGGYTF